This section outlines one TCR beta chain sequence together with its context. This clone's antigen is unknown. The sample holds no much larger clone one base away, and base qualities are not on file. The sample comes from a study of memory CD4+ T cells and cytomegalovirus serostatus (dated by TCRdb to between 2018 and 2020). Context from the whole study: The cohort comprised roughly 35 healthy Belgian adults, 9 CMV seropositive and some 25 CMV seronegative. To replicate a published TCR-based CMV serostatus classifier, the researchers sequenced the CD4+ memory TCRbeta repertoires of a Belgian cohort whose cytomegalovirus serostatus was known.

Genomic DNA was extracted from sorted cells with the Quick-DNA Microprep Kit. TCRbeta DNA was amplified with the immunoSEQ hsTCRbeta kit following the manufacturer's protocol. TCRbeta libraries were sequenced on an Illumina MiSeq instrument. As for the original processing: Removing out-of-frame sequences left approximately 2,400,000 distinct TCRbeta sequences, an average of around 70,000 per individual. Each individual was scored using the number of 150 to 200 previously reported CMV-associated TCRbeta sequences that the individual carried and the total number of productive distinct TCRbeta sequences. A beta-binomial model was reimplemented in Python, and scikit-learn random forests with default parameters were trained on data from the US cohort. Classifier performance on the Belgian cohort was summarized as median AUC with percentile confidence intervals over 10,000 bootstrap iterations. Entries here come from immuneACCESS through TCRdb and include only in-frame sequences with V and J called. Some clones fail to appear in such tables; in the studies checked, an unresolved V gene covers under half of the shortfall, and the cause of the remainder is unknown. V, J and clone size derive from that table, while D and trimming were established from the DNA sequence. Recorded for this sample are 40,000 to 55,000 clones; less than 85% of them occurred a single time. The ten biggest clones cover 1.5% to 2% of the sample.

The paper's findings and limits, for the study overall: For CMV serostatus prediction, a median bootstrapped AUC of roughly 0.94 was reached with the original framework, and a median bootstrapped AUC of approximately 0.92 was reached with a US-trained random forest. Results were interpreted as suggesting that the CMV-associated TCR signature is largely present in the CD4+ memory repertoire. Of over 150 previously reported CMV-associated TCRbeta sequences, some 67 appeared in the CD4+ memory repertoires, each in one to five individuals. On the Belgian cohort, the classifier built on the original framework reached a median bootstrapped AUC of roughly 0.96, with a 95% CI of 0.76-1.00. Only CD4+CD45RO+ memory cells were sequenced, in contrast to the original study, which included naive and memory CD4+ and CD8+ populations.

A FACSAria II was used to sort memory CD4+ T cells, defined as single viable CD3+CD4+CD8-CD45RO+ cells. CMV serostatus was determined using a Roche Elecsys assay that detects serum IgG against CMV pp150, pp28, p38 and p52. After the samples were thawed, total CD4+ T cells were enriched through positive selection using CD4 magnetic microbeads. Samples originated from another study that specifically interrogated the CD4+ T cell memory repertoire. Peripheral blood mononuclear cells were isolated and cryopreserved following standard operating procedures; serum was stored at -80 °C. The staining relied on CD3-PerCP (BW264/56), CD4-APC (RPA-T4), CD45RO-PE (UCHT1) and CD8-Pacific Orange (3B5) antibodies, and Sytox blue was used to exclude non-viable cells. V lost 1 base and J lost 9 bases, and the count of bases not matched to a germline gene is 5. Reading the germline V gene (reference sequence) gives CDR1 MNHEY and CDR2 SMNVEV. The CDR3 holds 15 amino acids from the cysteine to the phenylalanine. The CDR3 DNA has 45 bases and is translated from base 1.

What was sequenced was memory CD4+ T cells from blood. This sequence originates from an adult in good health and CMV-seronegative. The chain employs TRBV27 and TRBJ1-6; 8 bases in the junction line up with TRBD1. The CDR3 loop reads CASSLLRTGTSPLHF. Read as DNA, the sequence is TGTGCCAGCAGTTTATTACGGACAGGGACTTCACCCCTCCACTTT.